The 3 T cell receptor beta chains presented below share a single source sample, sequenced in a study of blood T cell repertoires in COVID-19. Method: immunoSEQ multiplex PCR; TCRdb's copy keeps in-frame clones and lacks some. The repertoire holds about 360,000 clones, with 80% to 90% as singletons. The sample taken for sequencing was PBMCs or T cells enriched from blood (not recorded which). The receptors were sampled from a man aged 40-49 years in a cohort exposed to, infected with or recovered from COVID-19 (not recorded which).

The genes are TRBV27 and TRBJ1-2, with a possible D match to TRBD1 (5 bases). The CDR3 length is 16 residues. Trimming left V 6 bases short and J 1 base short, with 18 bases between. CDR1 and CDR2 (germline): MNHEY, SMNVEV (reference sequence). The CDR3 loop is CASSRGGPLDNYGYTF. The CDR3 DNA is TGTGCCAGCAGCCGCGGGGGACCCCTTGATAACTATGGCTACACCTTC.

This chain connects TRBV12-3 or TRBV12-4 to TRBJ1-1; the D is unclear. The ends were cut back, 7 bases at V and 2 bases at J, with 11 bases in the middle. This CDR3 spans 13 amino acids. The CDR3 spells CASTLEINTEAFF. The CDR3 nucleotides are TGTGCCAGCACCTTGGAGATAAACACTGAAGCTTTCTTT.

The CDR3 region is CASSYRPEAPYEQYF. Written as DNA, the CDR3 is TGTGCCAGCAGTTACCGCCCGGAGGCGCCCTACGAGCAGTACTTC. The rearrangement uses TRBV6-5 and TRBJ2-7; possibly TRBD2 for D (5 bases). Germline-derived CDR1 and CDR2 are MNHEY and SVGAGI. The CDR3 has 15 amino acids. Trimming removed 2 bases from V and 2 bases from J, with 13 bases in between.